The source of this T cell receptor (beta chain) is a study of shared clonotypes between healthy human individuals (dated by TCRdb to the early 2020s). In terms of the full investigation: The cohort included three men and a couple of women between 18 and 49 years of age. Each donor's leukapheresis produced roughly between roughly 0.9 and 9 billion PBMCs. For each donor, CD4 naive and CD4 memory were each run on three plates, CD8 naive on two plates, and CD8 memory on one plate. Blood TCR repertoires of a handful of healthy adults were deeply sequenced to estimate repertoire size and the extent of clonotype sharing between individuals. To increase sequencing depth and limit assay-specific biases, different laboratories used diverse techniques to prepare libraries and sequence TCR repertoires.

With respect to this clone: This clone's antigen is unknown. Within one base of it there is no much larger clone, and no base qualities were kept.

The donors were healthy, HIV-negative adults who had no recently reported acute infections or vaccinations. Only Caucasian adults living in Nashville, Tennessee, USA were represented among the donors. Magnetic negative selection was used to enrich CD4+ T cells, after which naive cells were positively selected on CD45RA and the negative fraction became the memory subset. Blood was collected by leukapheresis, and PBMCs were isolated by Ficoll-Histopaque density gradient centrifugation and then cryopreserved in liquid nitrogen vapor phase. Purity and quantity of every magnetically sorted T cell population were checked by analytical flow cytometry. Each sorted fraction had its genomic DNA isolated and then quantified by UV absorbance on a Nanodrop 2000c. The CDR3 runs 13 amino acids, cysteine and phenylalanine included. Kept here is only the CDR3 DNA, which spans 39 bases and is read in frame from base 1. V is reduced by 1 base and J by 14 bases, leaving a spacing of 15 bases between them. CDR1 and CDR2, looked up from the germline V gene, are MDHEN and SYDVKM.

TCR CDR3 regions were amplified from genomic DNA by multiplex PCR using the deep immunoSEQ assay. Extracted genomic DNA from each cell subset was distributed evenly across all wells of several immunoSEQ 96-well plates, and each plate was treated as a replicate. For sorted subsets, roughly 200 ng of genomic DNA, equivalent to 25,000 to 35,000 T cell genomes, went into each replicate PCR. Purified libraries were measured with a Qubit 3.0 fluorometer, size-checked on a Bioanalyzer 2100, and measured again with the KAPA Library Quantification kit. Every immunoSEQ 96-well plate was sequenced on a dedicated single-read 150-cycle Illumina NextSeq 550 flow cell. Turning to the authors' computational methods: Because the immunoSEQ output held only junctional sequences and lacked quality scores, the filtering could not match the filtering applied to full-length reads. Sequences were annotated with PyIR, a Python wrapper for IgBLAST v1.9, using IMGT germline references to assign V/J genes and CDR3. Reads were removed for weak V/J assignments (E-value above 1e-6), missing CDR3, stop codons, out-of-frame junctions, or ambiguous translated residues. A V3J clonotype was defined by an identical inferred V gene, J gene, and CDR3 amino acid sequence. To compute the percentage overlap between repertoires, the number of shared unique clonotypes was divided by the size of the smaller repertoire. Richness of each repertoire was evaluated using RTK rarefaction, the Chao1 estimator, and Recon v2.1 estimates of unobserved clonotypes. Generation probabilities for all TCRbeta clonotypes obtained by the gDNA method from a handful of donors were computed using OLGA. Here the immuneACCESS table is served through TCRdb, limited to in-frame sequences with V and J called. Missing clones are a known gap in these copies; in checked studies unresolved V genes cover under half, and the rest lacks a known reason. The V and J calls and clone size come from that table; D and trimming were worked out from the DNA. Within this sample are about 2.3 million clones, with 85% to 95% of them counted one time only. More than 0.35% of the sample belongs to the ten largest clones.

The paper's findings and limits, for the study overall: Sampling was limited to blood, and TCR repertoires in tissue likely differ from TCR repertoires in blood. Across a handful of donors, roughly 5% of naive CD4, approximately 3.5% of naive CD8, 2.3% of memory CD4, and 0.4% of memory CD8 clonotypes were shared. Clonotypes shared by all four sorted-subset donors showed higher generation probabilities than non-shared clonotypes. Based on pairwise subsampling, the degree of clonotype sharing among donors was expected to be affected by sequencing depth. Estimated clonotype richness was generally larger for naive than for memory subsets. Because the study included a small number of donors, the genetic and exposure-history diversity represented was limited. Rarefaction of sorted-subset datasets indicated incomplete sequencing despite the large sequencing depth.

The chain employs TRBV28 and TRBJ1-5, with the identity of the D gene unclear. Sequenced material: naive CD4+ T cells from PBMCs. The cell subset or site label for this specimen denotes: CD45RA+ positively selected. The receptor was isolated from a man aged 18 to 29 in good health. Some clones in this sample may be carry-over from other donors' samples. The CDR3 region: CASSLSLRGTKHF. The DNA is TGTGCCAGCAGTTTATCACTTCGAGGAACCAAGCATTTT.